This TCR beta chain appears in the sequencing data of a study of T-cell memory formation after mild COVID-19. Whole-study results and caveats: Pre-infection memory contained some responding clones, which suggested that cross-reactive memory had joined.

TCRdb called the 5' RACE reads again in MiXCR, with one record for every CDR3 protein. The sample includes about 390,000 distinct CDR3 sequences, approximately 15% of them seen just once. The ends were cut back, 5 bases at V and 9 bases at J, with 20 bases in the middle. Germline V gene sequence: CDR1 SGHVS, CDR2 FQNEAQ. The CDR3 runs 15 residues. This clonotype was picked up a small number of times. As yet, its antigen is unknown. The receptor's source is a young man who had mild COVID-19 (a few samples of this study predate the infection). Cell type and time point are not known. This chain connects TRBV7-8 to TRBJ2-4; D possibly uses TRBD1 or TRBD2 (6 bases each). The sequencing input was PBMCs or a T cell subset sorted from them (not recorded which). Here the CDR3 reads CASSAPEGGLSIQYF. DNA for the CDR3: TGTGCCAGCAGCGCTCCGGAGGGGGGATTGAGCATTCAGTACTTC.